This record covers a single T cell receptor beta chain. Its antigen is not known. Losses at the gene ends were 3 bases for V and 7 bases for J; bases not matched to a gene: 10. Germline V gene lookup returns CDR1 SQVTM and CDR2 ANQGSEA. The CDR3 is 15 amino acids. This entry is derived from a study of T cell responses to AZD1222 COVID-19 vaccine. Study observations and caveats: All repertoire sampling was performed exclusively after the peak T cell response. Two AZD1222 administrations were followed by greater Spike-specific TCR breadth and depth. Only 5 or 6 AZD1222 recipients were seropositive at baseline.

Only in-frame clones appear in the TCRdb table, and some are missing; sequencing was by immunoSEQ multiplex PCR. The sample consists of 180,000 or so clones, 90% to 95% of them appearing once. The rearrangement joins TRBV29-1 to TRBJ1-3; 9 nucleotides align to TRBD1. The source material was peripheral blood, sampled 28 days after the second AZD1222 dose. The clonotype was recovered from an adult who received the AZD1222 COVID-19 vaccine. CDR3 in DNA: TGCAGCGTTGATTCGGGGAGGACAGGGGTTAACACCATATATTTT. It translates to CSVDSGRTGVNTIYF.